This T cell receptor (beta chain) was sequenced during a study of cytomegalovirus exposure and HLA in healthy donors. Primers for the PCR totalled 60 Vbeta and 13 Jbeta. Clones were sequenced by immunoSEQ multiplex PCR, and TCRdb holds only the in-frame ones, with some missing. The repertoire holds about 200,000 clones, about 72% seen once, with 3% to 4.5% in the top ten. There are 15 residues in the CDR3. Germline CDR1 is SGDLS and CDR2 is YYNGEE. The V end lost 3 bases, the J end lost 6 bases, and 15 bases lay between the germline ends. The receptor comes from a male donor in good health and CMV-seronegative. The chain couples TRBV9 to TRBJ2-2, with D tentatively TRBD2 (6 bases). Sequenced input: PBMCs. The CDR3 DNA reads as TGTGCCAGCAGCGGGCGGGATCTAGTGTCCGGGGAGCTGTTTTTT. As protein: CASSGRDLVSGELFF.